This entry features one TCR beta chain sequence. The source of the sample is a study of blood T cell repertoires in COVID-19. Study context: PBMCs, B-cell-depleted T cells, or T cells were the source of the cDNA or gDNA that made up the material.

Only in-frame clones appear in the TCRdb table, and some are missing; sequencing was by immunoSEQ multiplex PCR. The data contain fewer than 350,000 clones, approximately 90% of them singletons. Enrollees, roughly 18 to 89 years old, lived in about two dozen US areas. Cohort allocation depended upon clinical history that participants reported. Germline V gene sequence: CDR1 MNHNS, CDR2 SASEGT. Trimming pared 6 bases from V and 1 base from J, leaving 10 bases between. CDR3 length: 13 residues. Sample: PBMCs or T cells enriched from blood (not recorded which). The chain combines TRBV6-1 with TRBJ2-7; perhaps TRBD1 as D (5 bases). The sequence derives from a young woman with acute COVID-19. The CDR3 here is CASRPDRSYEQYF. The CDR3 DNA reads TGTGCCAGCAGACCCGACAGATCCTACGAGCAGTACTTC.